One and the same sample provided the 30 T cell receptor beta chains below, sequenced in a study of shared clonotypes between healthy human individuals. Using immunoSEQ multiplex PCR, the repertoire was profiled, and TCRdb retains in-frame clones only, with some absent. The sample includes approximately 2.3 million clones, approximately 95% of them seen just once. The sample was naive CD4+ T cells from PBMCs. Subset described: CD45RA+ positively selected. The receptor source for this set is a man aged 18 to 35 in good health. Some clones in this sample may be carry-over from other donors' samples.

The V and J genes are TRBV4-3 and TRBJ2-3; TRBD2 matches 7 bases. CDR1 and CDR2 from the germline V gene are LGHNA and YSLEER. The V and J ends lost 2 bases and 4 bases, in that order; junction bases with no gene match: 9. The CDR3 is made up of 16 amino acids. CDR3 sequence: CASSQQTSPSSDTQYF. CDR3 nucleotide sequence: TGCGCCAGCAGCCAACAGACTAGCCCCTCCTCAGATACGCAGTATTTT.

This clone appeared a few times. The chain couples TRBV29-1 to TRBJ1-1, with no clear D. V was shortened by 6 bases and J by 3 bases, with 20 bases between the two germline ends. Per germline, CDR1 SQVTM and CDR2 ANQGSEA. The CDR3 spans 15 residues. CDR3 sequence (DNA): TGCAGCGTCGAGCTCCTCCTGAGGCGCGACACTGAAGCTTTCTTT. Translating gives CSVELLLRRDTEAFF.

V is TRBV11-2 and J is TRBJ2-7, with TRBD2 matching 7 bases. The CDR3 is 14 residues long. The germline V gene has CDR1 SGHAT and CDR2 FQNNGV. V shed 5 bases and J 6 bases; nucleotides not matched to a gene: 10. Here the CDR3 reads CASSSGLGWVEQYF. CDR3 DNA: TGTGCCAGCAGCAGCGGACTAGGGTGGGTCGAGCAGTACTTC.

This clone showed up just once. The chain employs TRBV6-4 and TRBJ1-5; possible D gene TRBD1, 6 bases. The germline V gene has CDR1 MRHNA and CDR2 SNTAGT. The CDR3 extends over 17 amino acids. V gave up 5 bases and J gave up 5 bases, with 22 bases separating them. CDR3 amino acids: CASSYPGTGAPHQPQHF. The CDR3 nucleotides are TGTGCCAGCAGTTACCCCGGCACGGGGGCCCCGCATCAGCCCCAGCATTTT.

This rearrangement joins TRBV7-9 to TRBJ1-1, with 7 bases identical to TRBD1. The ends lost 2 bases at V and 4 bases at J; junction bases unmatched: 7. In germline, CDR1 is SEHNR, CDR2 FQNEAQ (reference sequence). This CDR3 contains 15 residues. CDR3 sequence (DNA): TGTGCCAGCAGCTTAAGCCGAGGGGGCTTCACTGAAGCTTTCTTT. Its protein is CASSLSRGGFTEAFF.

This clone was seen once. The rearrangement uses TRBV30 and TRBJ1-6; D might be TRBD1 (5 bases). CDR1 GTSNPN and CDR2 SVGIG come from the germline V gene (reference sequence). This CDR3 is 13 amino acids long. Trimming took off 2 bases at V and 9 bases at J, with 11 bases between the two ends. The CDR3 reads CAWSQGGGSPLHF. CDR3 bases: TGTGCCTGGAGTCAGGGTGGAGGTTCACCCCTCCACTTT.

The V and J genes are TRBV6-6 and TRBJ2-5; D possibly corresponds to TRBD2 (6 bases). Trimming shortened V by 0 bases and J by 1 base, and 6 bases separated the two germline ends. This CDR3 region has 14 residues. From germline, CDR1 is MNHNY and CDR2 SVGAGI (reference sequence). CDR3 DNA sequence: TGTGCCAGCAGTTACTCGCGGGGCCAAGAGACCCAGTACTTC. Translation gives CASSYSRGQETQYF.

This chain joins TRBV7-9 and TRBJ2-1, with a weak D call TRBD2 (6 bases). Germline values: CDR1 SEHNR, CDR2 FQNEAQ (reference sequence). V was trimmed by 5 bases and J by 8 bases, leaving 22 bases between them. The CDR3 length is 16 residues. CDR3 region: CASSTLRGSGVDEQFF. CDR3 coding DNA: TGTGCCAGCAGCACTCTTAGGGGTAGCGGTGTGGATGAGCAGTTCTTC.

The J gene is TRBJ2-1, the V gene TRBV29-1; TRBD2 aligns across 9 bases. Germline loops: CDR1 SQVTM, CDR2 ANQGSEA. There are 15 residues in the CDR3. V lost 0 bases, J lost 9 bases, and 9 bases stayed unmatched. CDR3 loop: CSVEDPRASGIEQFF. CDR3 sequence (DNA): TGCAGCGTTGAAGACCCCAGGGCTAGCGGGATTGAGCAGTTCTTC.

This clone was observed a single time. The CDR3 DNA follows: TGTGCCAGCAGCCTCGGGGCGGGGTCCACGGCCCAGTACTTC. Its protein product is CASSLGAGSTAQYF. J is TRBJ2-5 and V is TRBV11-2; D is possibly TRBD2 (6 bases). Germline V gives CDR1 SGHAT, CDR2 FQNNGV. This CDR3 has 14 amino acids. V was clipped by 5 bases and J by 9 bases, with 19 bases between them.

The V and J genes are TRBV28 and TRBJ2-2; 11 nucleotides line up with TRBD1. In germline, CDR1 is MDHEN, CDR2 SYDVKM. The V segment lost 7 bases and the J segment 6 bases; nucleotides outside the gene matches: 4. CDR3 length: 14 residues. The CDR3 nucleotides read TGTGCCAGCAAGGCGGACAGGGGGCCCGGGGAGCTGTTTTTT. Protein product: CASKADRGPGELFF.

The gene calls are TRBV7-4 and TRBJ1-2; D gene uncertain. The CDR3 loop spans 11 amino acids. CDR1 is SGHVT and CDR2 is SQSDAQ in the germline V gene. The V gene lost 4 bases and the J gene lost 6 bases, with 6 bases spanning the gap. Here the CDR3 reads CASSSGNGYTF. CDR3 coding DNA: TGTGCCAGCAGCTCTGGAAATGGCTACACCTTC.

The chain joins TRBV5-8 to TRBJ1-1; unclear D gene. The V end lost 4 bases, the J end lost 8 bases, and 9 bases lay between the germline ends. The germline V gene has CDR1 SGHTS and CDR2 YDEGEE. There are 11 residues in the CDR3. The CDR3 bases are TGTGCCAGCAGCCGACATTACGAAGCTTTCTTT. Protein product: CASSRHYEAFF.

J is TRBJ2-3 and V is TRBV5-1, with D uncertain. Germline CDR1 SGHRS, CDR2 YFSETQ. The CDR3 runs 17 residues. Trimming took off 0 bases at V and 4 bases at J, with 18 bases between the two ends. CDR3 sequence: CASSLGLTIQSADTQYF. DNA for the CDR3: TGCGCCAGCAGCTTGGGTCTGACGATCCAAAGCGCAGATACGCAGTATTTT.

This chain uses TRBV6-1 with TRBJ2-7; 7 nucleotides align to TRBD1. V dropped 5 bases and J dropped 7; count of bases not matched to a gene: 8. This CDR3 has 13 amino acids. Germline CDR1 reads MNHNS; CDR2 reads SASEGT. DNA for the CDR3: TGTGCCAGCAGTCGACAGGGTTCAAGGGAGCAGTACTTC. This translates into CASSRQGSREQYF.

The chain joins TRBV4-1 to TRBJ2-3; D is possibly TRBD2 (6 bases). Germline values: CDR1 MGHRA, CDR2 YSYEKL. The CDR3 loop spans 16 amino acids. The ends were cut back, 2 bases at V and 2 bases at J, with 14 bases in the middle. The CDR3 nucleotides read TGCGCCAGCAGCCAAATAACGGGGACTCCCACAGATACGCAGTATTTT. Translation gives CASSQITGTPTDTQYF.

Only one count was recorded for this clone. The chain employs TRBV5-4 and TRBJ2-1, with 8 bases matching TRBD2. Germline-derived CDR1 and CDR2 are SGHNT and YYREEE (reference sequence). The ends lost 5 bases at V and 5 bases at J; junction bases unmatched: 9. The CDR3 length is 15 residues. CDR3 coding DNA: TGTGCCAGCAGACTGGTCACTAGCGGAGACAATGAGCAGTTCTTC. Its translation is CASRLVTSGDNEQFF.

The chain recombines TRBV28 with TRBJ1-5; a possible D gene is TRBD1 (6 bases). This CDR3 is 15 amino acids long. Germline loops: CDR1 MDHEN, CDR2 SYDVKM. V was cut by 3 bases and J by 0 bases, with 9 bases left in between. In DNA form, the CDR3 reads TGTGCCAGCAGTTTCGGGACACCTAGCAATCAGCCCCAGCATTTT. Amino acid sequence: CASSFGTPSNQPQHF. The full variable domain, in which reference TRBV28 and TRBJ1-5 provide the parts outside the CDR3, is DVKVTQSSRYLVKRTGEKVFLECVQDMDHENMFWYRQDPGLGLRLIYFSYDVKMKEKGDIPEGYSVSREKKERFSLILESASTNQTSMYLCASSFGTPSNQPQHFGDGTRLSIL.

V usage is TRBV5-1 and J usage is TRBJ1-1; D is unresolved. Germline V gives CDR1 SGHRS, CDR2 YFSETQ. CDR3 length equals 13 residues. Trimming took off 4 bases at V and 2 bases at J, with 9 bases between the two ends. This CDR3 reads CASSTAINTEAFF. In DNA, the CDR3 is TGCGCCAGCAGCACAGCCATAAACACTGAAGCTTTCTTT. Together with reference TRBV5-1 and TRBJ1-1, the CDR3 gives the full variable domain: KAGVTQTPRYLIKTRGQQVTLSCSPISGHRSVSWYQQTPGQGLQFLFEYFSETQRNKGNFPGRFSGRQFSNSRSEMNVSTLELGDSALYLCASSTAINTEAFFGQGTRLTVV.

The chain recombines TRBV28 with TRBJ2-2, with a possible D match to TRBD1 (5 bases). The length of the CDR3 is 14 residues. Germline V lookup: CDR1 MDHEN, CDR2 SYDVKM. The V gene lost 8 bases and the J gene lost 6 bases, with 16 bases spanning the gap. This CDR3 is CASRRSLGAGELFF. In DNA, the CDR3 is TGTGCCAGCCGCCGCTCCTTAGGGGCCGGGGAGCTGTTTTTT. Combining the CDR3 with reference TRBV28 and TRBJ2-2 gives the whole variable domain DVKVTQSSRYLVKRTGEKVFLECVQDMDHENMFWYRQDPGLGLRLIYFSYDVKMKEKGDIPEGYSVSREKKERFSLILESASTNQTSMYLCASRRSLGAGELFFGEGSRLTVL.

This chain uses TRBV2 with TRBJ2-3; D is possibly TRBD1 (5 bases). Trimming removed 6 bases from V and 6 bases from J, with 16 bases in between. Germline assignment: CDR1 SNHLY and CDR2 FYNNEI. The CDR3 spans 14 residues. Here the CDR3 reads CASREQEFRDTQYF. As DNA, the CDR3 is TGTGCCAGCAGGGAACAGGAGTTTAGGGATACGCAGTATTTT. The variable domain in full, completed from reference TRBV2 and TRBJ2-3, reads EPEVTQTPSHQVTQMGQEVILRCVPISNHLYFYWYRQILGQKVEFLVSFYNNEISEKSEIFDDQFSVERPDGSNFTLKIRSTKLEDSAMYFCASREQEFRDTQYFGPGTRLTVL.

V is TRBV28 and J is TRBJ2-7; 9 nucleotides align to TRBD1. From germline, CDR1 is MDHEN and CDR2 SYDVKM. Losses at the gene ends were 5 bases for V and 4 bases for J; bases not matched to a gene: 9. This CDR3 is 15 amino acids long. CDR3 in DNA: TGTGCCAGCAGTCCCCCGGGACAGGGTTGGTACGAGCAGTACTTC. Its translation is CASSPPGQGWYEQYF.

The V and J genes are TRBV7-8 and TRBJ2-2, with 14 bases lining up with TRBD2. There are 19 residues in the CDR3. CDR1 SGHVS and CDR2 FQNEAQ come from the germline V gene. V shed 5 bases and J 6 bases; nucleotides not matched to a gene: 14. The DNA of the CDR3 is TGTGCCAGCAGCCGGTGGGGGACTAGCGGGAGAGTTGTGTCCGGGGAGCTGTTTTTT. Its translation is CASSRWGTSGRVVSGELFF. Filled out from reference TRBV7-8 and TRBJ2-2, the complete variable domain reads GAGVSQSPRYKVAKRGQDVALRCDPISGHVSLFWYQQALGQGPEFLTYFQNEAQLDKSGLPSDRFFAERPEGSVSTLKIQRTQQEDSAVYLCASSRWGTSGRVVSGELFFGEGSRLTVL.

The V gene is TRBV5-8, the J gene TRBJ2-3; D perhaps matches TRBD2 (6 bases). Trimming took 5 bases from V and 3 from J, leaving 16 bases between them. This CDR3 has 15 amino acids. Per germline, CDR1 SGHTS and CDR2 YDEGEE. The CDR3 reads CASSSYGSSTDTQYF. The CDR3 DNA reads as TGTGCCAGCAGTTCCTACGGGAGTTCAACAGATACGCAGTATTTT.

V is TRBV6-4 and J is TRBJ2-7; 9 nucleotides line up with TRBD1. The J segment lost 1 base and the V segment lost 5 bases, leaving 3 bases of the junction unmatched. Germline CDR1 is MRHNA and CDR2 is SNTAGT. This CDR3 has 14 amino acids. The CDR3 protein is CASSTDRGSYEQYF. CDR3 bases: TGTGCCAGCAGTACGGACAGGGGTTCCTACGAGCAGTACTTC.

With respect to this clone: At one of its ends the junction is not consistent with the germline gene, which may arise from a read error. The rearrangement links TRBV7-2 to TRBJ2-2; a possible D gene is TRBD1 (6 bases). Germline CDR1 and CDR2: SGHTA and FQGNSA. The CDR3 runs to 14 residues. The CDR3 coding sequence is TGTGCCAGCCGCGACACAGGGAACCCCGGGGAGCTGTTTTTT. This encodes CASRDTGNPGELFF.

V usage is TRBV4-3 and J usage is TRBJ2-7; 10 bases align to TRBD1. The ends lost 3 bases at V and 1 base at J; junction bases unmatched: 3. CDR3 length: 15 amino acids. Germline V gives CDR1 LGHNA, CDR2 YSLEER. The CDR3 DNA reads as TGCGCCAGCAGCCACCGGGGACAGGGGTCCTACGAGCAGTACTTC. Its protein product is CASSHRGQGSYEQYF.

The rearrangement links TRBV29-1 to TRBJ2-2; D is uncertain. V was shortened by 4 bases and J by 2 bases, with 8 bases between the two germline ends. CDR1 is SQVTM and CDR2 is ANQGSEA in the germline V gene. This CDR3 region has 13 residues. The CDR3 protein is CSVVRSNTGELFF. In DNA form, the CDR3 reads TGCAGCGTTGTTCGCAGTAACACCGGGGAGCTGTTTTTT.

V and J are TRBV28 and TRBJ1-2; a weak D match, TRBD1 (5 bases). V lost 0 bases and J 6 bases, leaving 14 bases between the germline ends. The CDR3 has 15 amino acids. Germline V gene sequence: CDR1 MDHEN, CDR2 SYDVKM. As DNA, the CDR3 is TGTGCCAGCAGTTTATGGGGGGATGAAAGAGATGGCTACACCTTC. Amino acid sequence: CASSLWGDERDGYTF.

This rearrangement joins TRBV7-2 to TRBJ1-5; possible D gene TRBD1, 6 bases. With 1 base removed from V and 7 bases from J, the gap between germline ends came to 14 bases. CDR1 SGHTA and CDR2 FQGNSA come from the germline V gene. This CDR3 is built from 15 residues. The CDR3 nucleotides are TGTGCCAGCAGCTTAGGAGCTAGGCAGGGGCAGCCCCAGCATTTT. Residues: CASSLGARQGQPQHF.